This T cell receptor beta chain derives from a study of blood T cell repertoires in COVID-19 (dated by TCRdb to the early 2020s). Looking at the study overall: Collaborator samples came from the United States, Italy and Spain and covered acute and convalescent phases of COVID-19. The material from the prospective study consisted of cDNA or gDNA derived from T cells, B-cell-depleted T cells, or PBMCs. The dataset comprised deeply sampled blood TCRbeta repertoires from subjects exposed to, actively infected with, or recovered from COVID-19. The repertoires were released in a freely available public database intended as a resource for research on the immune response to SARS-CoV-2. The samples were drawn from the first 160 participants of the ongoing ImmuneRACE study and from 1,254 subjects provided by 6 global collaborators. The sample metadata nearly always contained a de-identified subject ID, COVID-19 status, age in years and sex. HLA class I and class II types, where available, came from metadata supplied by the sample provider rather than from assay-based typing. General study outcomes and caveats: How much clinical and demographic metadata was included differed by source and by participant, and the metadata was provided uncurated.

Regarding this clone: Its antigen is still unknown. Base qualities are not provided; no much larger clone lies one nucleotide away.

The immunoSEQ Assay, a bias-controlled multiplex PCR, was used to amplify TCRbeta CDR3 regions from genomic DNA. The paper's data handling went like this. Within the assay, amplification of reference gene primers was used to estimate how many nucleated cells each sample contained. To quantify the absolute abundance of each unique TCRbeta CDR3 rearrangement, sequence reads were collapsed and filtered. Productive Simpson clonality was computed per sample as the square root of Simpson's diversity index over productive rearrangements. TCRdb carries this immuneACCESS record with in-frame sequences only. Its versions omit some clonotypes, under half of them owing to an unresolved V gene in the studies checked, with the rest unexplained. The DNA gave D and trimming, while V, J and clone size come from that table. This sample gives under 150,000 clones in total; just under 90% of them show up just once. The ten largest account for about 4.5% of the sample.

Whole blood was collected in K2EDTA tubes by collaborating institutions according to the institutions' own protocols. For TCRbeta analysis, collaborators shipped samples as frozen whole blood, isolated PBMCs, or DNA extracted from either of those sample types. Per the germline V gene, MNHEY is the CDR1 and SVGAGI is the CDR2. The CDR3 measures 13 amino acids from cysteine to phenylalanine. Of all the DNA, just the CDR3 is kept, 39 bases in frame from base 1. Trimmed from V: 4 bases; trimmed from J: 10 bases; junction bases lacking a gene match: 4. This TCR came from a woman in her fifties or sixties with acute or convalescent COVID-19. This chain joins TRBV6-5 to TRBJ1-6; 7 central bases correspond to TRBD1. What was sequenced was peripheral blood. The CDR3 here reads CASSFDRVSPLHF. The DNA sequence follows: TGTGCCAGCAGTTTCGACAGGGTATCACCCCTCCACTTT.